These T cell receptor beta chains were read from a single sample in a study of blood T cells in healthy people across ages. Each CDR3 protein is one row after TCRdb ran MiXCR on the 5' RACE reads. Of 600,000 to 1,000,000 distinct CDR3 sequences in the sample, 20% to 30% were seen once. The data also belong to a second study, concerning T cells of mothers and their children.

Source material: blood. These receptors were collected from a boy aged 5-17 years in good health. Each CDR3 is given with its conserved first and last residue.

len	v_gene	j_gene	CDR3aa
16	TRBV13	TRBJ2-5	CASSPTLTGQWETQYF
16	TRBV24-1	TRBJ2-3	CATSDGTSGGLDTQYF
12	TRBV2	TRBJ2-4	CASTYRENIQYF
12	TRBV6-5	TRBJ1-2	CASTQGAGGYTF
14	TRBV29-1	TRBJ2-3	CSVGPQVGTDTQYF
15	TRBV28	TRBJ1-4	CASSPSWGAREKLFF
14	TRBV3-1	TRBJ2-7	CASSQGAGSYEQYF
14	TRBV6-2/TRBV6-3	TRBJ2-7	CASKGTSGAYEQYF
15	TRBV5-1	TRBJ1-6	CASSLAVNGNSPLRF
17	TRBV6-1	TRBJ1-5	CASSETPDRVDHQPQHF
17	TRBV4-3	TRBJ2-1	CASSQDAAGWSYNEQFF
15	TRBV28	TRBJ1-2	CASSFDAGQGYGYTF
15	TRBV10-3	TRBJ1-2	CAISESGGADYGYTF
17	TRBV9	TRBJ1-1	CASSLGGGGSVNTEAFF
16	TRBV20-1	TRBJ2-3	CSAPILRAATGDTQYF
15	TRBV5-1	TRBJ1-1	CASSFGRAMNTEAFF
13	TRBV6-5	TRBJ1-4	CASSRAPGEKLFF
14	TRBV3-1	TRBJ2-5	CASSDGEAGVAQYF
12	TRBV28	NA	CASSSGLDEQYF
14	TRBV27	TRBJ2-5	CASRPGTGRITQYF
16	TRBV18	TRBJ1-4	CASSLGQSGANEKLFF
16	TRBV6-6	TRBJ1-3	CASRLDVGGAGNTIYF
20	TRBV7-9	NA	CASKLTGSSRLDPSGYEQYF
15	TRBV20-1	TRBJ1-2	CSAPGQGSIYYGYTF
14	TRBV14	TRBJ2-7	CASSPGRAWAEQYF
15	TRBV28	NA	CASSGTQSYSYEQYF
15	TRBV20-1	TRBJ2-4	CSADRGGRAKNIQYF
15	TRBV5-1	TRBJ1-1	CASSLLPGQSAEAFF
17	TRBV12-5	NA	CASGLVYMEGTSHEQYF
14	TRBV7-2	TRBJ2-7	CASTFGSNTVEQYF
15	TRBV6-6	TRBJ2-3	CASSRGQGSTDTQYF
15	TRBV7-9	TRBJ1-6	CASSLSDTYNSPLHF
14	TRBV6-2/TRBV6-3	TRBJ1-2	CASSPDLSNYGYTF
16	TRBV28	TRBJ2-5	CASGGGDFLYQETQYF
15	TRBV27	TRBJ2-1	CASSWPGASYNEQFF
14	TRBV4-3	TRBJ2-1	CASSPQVLSNEQFF
12	TRBV6-6	NA	CASSNAGTEQYF
13	TRBV20-1	TRBJ2-7	CSARSREGFEQYF
18	TRBV2	TRBJ1-4	CASSDRLGGGGVHEKLFF
15	TRBV27	TRBJ1-4	CASSFVAETNEKLFF
13	TRBV7-9	TRBJ2-3	CASSLAEVHRTYF
15	TRBV7-2	TRBJ1-3	CASSLRGFAGNTIYF
16	TRBV11-2	TRBJ1-5	CASSPETGMGYQPQHF
15	TRBV2	TRBJ1-4	CASSDFGTVNEKLFF
14	TRBV7-2	TRBJ2-6	CASSPGPGANVLTF
15	TRBV27	TRBJ2-7	CASSFFRGQGDEQYF
14	TRBV28	TRBJ2-5	CASSFWGGAETQYF
16	TRBV2	TRBJ1-2	CASDPFVDRAQGGYTF
18	TRBV4-2	TRBJ2-5	CASSQDLGLAGLHNEQLF
14	TRBV20-1	TRBJ2-4	CSASGGPAKNIQYF
14	TRBV24-1	TRBJ2-3	CATSRTGMTDTQYF
16	TRBV7-3	TRBJ2-1	CASSLGLTSGYNEQFF
13	TRBV20-1	TRBJ2-5	CSARGRGRGTQYF